These 23 T cell receptor beta chains were all obtained from the same sample, sequenced in a study of blood T cell repertoires in COVID-19. Profiling relied on immunoSEQ multiplex PCR, and the TCRdb table lists in-frame clones only, not all of them. The sample holds tens of thousands of clones, approximately 90% seen once. The sample consisted of peripheral blood. The receptors shown here come from a woman aged 55-70 years with active COVID-19.

The rearrangement uses TRBV9 and TRBJ1-1; D gene unclear. CDR3 length: 14 amino acids. The germline gives CDR1 SGDLS, CDR2 YYNGEE. V lost 4 bases and J lost 6, with 16 bases in between. The CDR3 loop is CASSPPIGDPEAFF. The CDR3 DNA sequence: TGTGCCAGCAGCCCACCTATAGGAGATCCTGAAGCTTTCTTT.

This clone came up once. This chain joins TRBV14 and TRBJ2-7; no clear D gene. Germline V lookup: CDR1 SGHDN, CDR2 FVKESK. V lost 0 bases and J 3 bases, leaving 3 bases between the germline ends. The CDR3 spans 12 residues. Written as DNA, the CDR3 is TGTGCCAGCAGCCAAGACAGCTACGAGCAGTACTTC. It translates to CASSQDSYEQYF.

This clone was observed once. This chain links TRBV11-3 with TRBJ2-5; 7 nucleotides match TRBD1. CDR1 and CDR2 from the germline V gene are SGHNT and YENEEA. This CDR3 region has 16 residues. The trim removed 2 bases at V and 1 base at J, leaving 7 bases unmatched. The CDR3 DNA is TGTGCCAGCAGCTTATCGTTGACAGGGCCCCAAGAGACCCAGTACTTC. This encodes CASSLSLTGPQETQYF.

The chain carries TRBV9 and TRBJ1-4, with 8 bases lining up with TRBD1. Losses at the gene ends were 4 bases for V and 3 bases for J; bases not matched to a gene: 8. The CDR3 loop spans 16 amino acids. Germline V gives CDR1 SGDLS, CDR2 YYNGEE. The CDR3 coding sequence is TGTGCCAGCAGCCCCCGGACAGGGTTAGCTAATGAAAAACTGTTTTTT. Translated, it gives CASSPRTGLANEKLFF.

The chain couples TRBV12-5 to TRBJ2-6, with TRBD1 matching 9 bases. The CDR3 totals 17 residues. Germline V gives CDR1 LGHNT, CDR2 FRNRAP. The V gene end was trimmed by 3 bases and the J gene end by 1 base; junction bases not matched to a gene: 4. This chain's CDR3 is CASGLQTGGSGANVLTF. In nucleotides, the CDR3 is TGTGCTAGTGGTTTACAGACAGGGGGGTCTGGGGCCAACGTCCTGACTTTC.

The chain joins TRBV13 to TRBJ2-3, with 9 bases matching TRBD1. The V segment lost 1 base and the J segment 0 bases; nucleotides outside the gene matches: 11. Germline CDR1 is PRHDT and CDR2 is FYEKMQ (reference sequence). The CDR3 sequence is 19 residues long. The CDR3 coding sequence is TGTGCCAGCAGCTTAGCAGGGACAGGGATATGGAGCAGCACAGATACGCAGTATTTT. It yields the protein CASSLAGTGIWSSTDTQYF.

Here the CDR3 DNA reads TGCGCCAGCAGCCGGCACAGGGGGCGAGTCACTGAAGCTTTCTTT. Its translation is CASSRHRGRVTEAFF. The J gene is TRBJ1-1, the V gene TRBV5-1; 9 bases fit TRBD1. This CDR3 region has 15 residues. Germline loops: CDR1 SGHRS, CDR2 YFSETQ. The J segment lost 4 bases and the V segment lost 4 bases, leaving 8 bases of the junction unmatched. The variable domain in full, with the rest retrieved from reference TRBV5-1 and TRBJ1-1, is KAGVTQTPRYLIKTRGQQVTLSCSPISGHRSVSWYQQTPGQGLQFLFEYFSETQRNKGNFPGRFSGRQFSNSRSEMNVSTLELGDSALYLCASSRHRGRVTEAFFGQGTRLTVV.

The chain carries TRBV6-1 and TRBJ1-5; 10 bases fit TRBD1. The CDR3 is 16 residues long. V dropped 4 bases and J dropped 1; count of bases not matched to a gene: 4. Germline V gene data show CDR1 as MNHNS and CDR2 as SASEGT. The CDR3 sequence is CASSGMDRGSNQPQHF. CDR3 nucleotides: TGTGCCAGCAGTGGCATGGACAGGGGGAGCAATCAGCCCCAGCATTTT.

Here the CDR3 reads CASSSRVGTEAFF. The CDR3 DNA reads as TGTGCCAGCAGCTCCAGGGTGGGCACTGAAGCTTTCTTT. The rearrangement joins TRBV9 to TRBJ1-1; a weak D match, TRBD1 (5 bases). Trimming took 4 bases from V and 4 from J, leaving 11 bases between them. This CDR3 is built from 13 residues. Germline V gives CDR1 SGDLS, CDR2 YYNGEE. The variable domain in full, with the rest retrieved from reference TRBV9 and TRBJ1-1, is DSGVTQTPKHLITATGQRVTLRCSPRSGDLSVYWYQQSLDQGLQFLIQYYNGEERAKGNILERFSAQQFPDLHSELNLSSLELGDSALYFCASSSRVGTEAFFGQGTRLTVV.

This chain links TRBV19 with TRBJ1-2; tentative D call: TRBD1 (6 bases). Germline lookup yields CDR1 LNHDA and CDR2 SQIVND (reference sequence). This CDR3 region has 11 residues. The CDR3 reads CASGGRDGYTF. The DNA of the CDR3 is TGTGCGTCGGGGGGGCGTGATGGCTACACCTTC.

V gene TRBV11-2 combines with J gene TRBJ1-1; D ambiguous. CDR1 and CDR2 from the germline V gene are SGHAT and FQNNGV. The CDR3 spans 11 residues. V lost 8 bases and J 1 base, leaving 5 bases between the germline ends. The CDR3 is CASSSNTEAFF. CDR3 nucleotides: TGTGCCAGCTCATCGAACACTGAAGCTTTCTTT.

The genes are TRBV9 and TRBJ1-2; D gene ambiguous. The CDR3 runs to 15 residues. Germline V gene lookup returns CDR1 SGDLS and CDR2 YYNGEE. Trimming shortened V by 4 bases and J by 5 bases, and 18 bases separated the two germline ends. CDR3 residues: CASSPRAGFGYGYTF. The CDR3 nucleotides read TGTGCCAGCAGCCCCCGAGCGGGTTTCGGGTATGGCTACACCTTC. Full variable domain (rest looked up from reference TRBV9 and TRBJ1-2): DSGVTQTPKHLITATGQRVTLRCSPRSGDLSVYWYQQSLDQGLQFLIQYYNGEERAKGNILERFSAQQFPDLHSELNLSSLELGDSALYFCASSPRAGFGYGYTFGSGTRLTVV.

This chain joins TRBV7-9 and TRBJ2-1; D remains ambiguous. Germline CDR1 SEHNR, CDR2 FQNEAQ (reference sequence). V was trimmed by 1 base and J by 8 bases, leaving 6 bases between them. The CDR3 contains 12 residues. The CDR3 here is CASSLVGDEQFF. The CDR3, as DNA: TGTGCCAGCAGCTTAGTAGGAGATGAGCAGTTCTTC. Full variable domain (remainder filled in from reference TRBV7-9 and TRBJ2-1): DTGVSQNPRHKITKRGQNVTFRCDPISEHNRLYWYRQTLGQGPEFLTYFQNEAQLEKSRLLSDRFSAERPKGSFSTLEIQRTEQGDSAMYLCASSLVGDEQFFGPGTRLTVL.

The chain carries TRBV7-9 and TRBJ1-4; D gene uncertain. CDR1 and CDR2 (germline): SEHNR, FQNEAQ (reference sequence). V was cut by 0 bases and J by 2 bases, with 13 bases left in between. The CDR3 spans 17 residues. The CDR3 region is CASSLAGALRTNEKLFF. In DNA form, the CDR3 reads TGTGCCAGCAGCTTAGCAGGAGCTTTGAGGACTAATGAAAAACTGTTTTTT.

This chain joins TRBV6-5 and TRBJ1-5, with 7 bases lining up with TRBD1. The CDR3 is 14 amino acids. Germline CDR1 reads MNHEY; CDR2 reads SVGAGI. Trimming cost V 5 bases and J 6 bases; bases outside gene matches: 7. The CDR3 region is CASSTGESSQPQHF. As DNA, the CDR3 is TGTGCCAGCAGTACAGGGGAATCAAGTCAGCCCCAGCATTTT.

This chain joins TRBV5-4 and TRBJ1-6, with a possible D match to TRBD1 (6 bases). V was clipped by 4 bases and J by 6 bases, with 14 bases between them. Germline CDR1 SGHNT, CDR2 YYREEE (reference sequence). The CDR3 is made up of 15 amino acids. CDR3: CASSITGIVNSPLHF. The CDR3, as DNA: TGTGCCAGCAGCATAACAGGGATTGTTAATTCACCCCTCCACTTT.

The chain couples TRBV9 to TRBJ2-3, with 7 positions matching TRBD1. Per the germline V gene, CDR1 is SGDLS and CDR2 is YYNGEE. The V and J ends lost 0 bases and 4 bases, in that order; junction bases with no gene match: 2. This CDR3 has 14 amino acids. For the CDR3, the DNA is TGTGCCAGCAGCGTAGGTCAGGGGGCAGATACGCAGTATTTT. This translates into CASSVGQGADTQYF.

The CDR3 DNA reads TGTGCCAGCAGCTTAGCGCCCCCGCCGGGTACGCAGTATTTT. This sequence encodes CASSLAPPPGTQYF. The gene calls are TRBV7-2 and TRBJ2-3, with D hard to call. Trimming shortened V by 0 bases and J by 8 bases, and 12 bases separated the two germline ends. Germline assignment: CDR1 SGHTA and CDR2 FQGNSA. This CDR3 has 14 residues.

This clone has more than one count but fewer than ten. The gene calls are TRBV19 and TRBJ2-7, with 8 bases matching TRBD2. V was clipped by 3 bases and J by 0 bases; unmatched bases: 7. Germline values: CDR1 LNHDA, CDR2 SQIVND (reference sequence). This CDR3 comprises 16 residues. CDR3 bases: TGTGCCAGTAGTATCGGAGCGGGGGACCCCTCCTACGAGCAGTACTTC. Protein sequence: CASSIGAGDPSYEQYF.

This chain links TRBV5-1 with TRBJ1-1; D is possibly TRBD1 (5 bases). V was clipped by 1 base and J by 3 bases, with 10 bases between them. This CDR3 spans 14 amino acids. Germline V gene data show CDR1 as SGHRS and CDR2 as YFSETQ. The DNA for the CDR3 is TGCGCCAGCAGCTTGCAATTAGGGGACACTGAAGCTTTCTTT. This encodes CASSLQLGDTEAFF.

The J gene is TRBJ1-5, the V gene TRBV6-5; 9 bases match TRBD1. The V gene end was trimmed by 6 bases and the J gene end by 3 bases; junction bases not matched to a gene: 6. This CDR3 is built from 15 residues. CDR1 and CDR2 (germline): MNHEY, SVGAGI. Written as DNA, the CDR3 is TGTGCCAGCAGACGGGACAGGGTAGACAATCAGCCCCAGCATTTT. It codes for CASRRDRVDNQPQHF.

The rearrangement links TRBV7-2 to TRBJ2-5; 7 nucleotides line up with TRBD1. V trimming: 5 bases; J trimming: 0 bases; junction bases outside the gene matches: 12. The CDR3 is made up of 17 amino acids. Germline lookup yields CDR1 SGHTA and CDR2 FQGNSA. The DNA of the CDR3 is TGTGCCAGCAGCGATGACCTAGGGACAGCAGACCAAGAGACCCAGTACTTC. Its translation: CASSDDLGTADQETQYF.

The DNA of the CDR3 is TGTGCCAGCTCTACAGGGGGCTCTAACTATGGCTACACCTTC. Its translation: CASSTGGSNYGYTF. The V call is TRBV2, the J call TRBJ1-2; 9 bases fit TRBD1. V was clipped by 8 bases and J by 0 bases; unmatched bases: 4. Germline values: CDR1 SNHLY, CDR2 FYNNEI. The CDR3 consists of 14 residues.